The 11 T cell receptor beta chains presented below share a single source sample, sequenced in a study of T cell responses to AZD1222 COVID-19 vaccine. Here immunoSEQ multiplex PCR was the method, and the copy in TCRdb shows in-frame clones only, minus some. This sample carries about 120,000 clones, 85% to 95% of them seen once, and the ten largest clones take about 5%. Sample: peripheral blood, taken 28 days after the second AZD1222 dose. Receptors were obtained from an adult who received the AZD1222 COVID-19 vaccine.

The chain carries TRBV14 and TRBJ2-5; TRBD1 might be the D (5 bases). V lost 1 base to trimming and J lost 5 bases, with 17 bases between them. Germline V gives CDR1 SGHDN, CDR2 FVKESK. The CDR3 consists of 16 residues. The CDR3 coding sequence is TGTGCCAGCAGCCAAGGGAGTGTAGGGGCGTTGGAGACCCAGTACTTC. Translation: CASSQGSVGALETQYF.

This chain uses TRBV18 with TRBJ2-5; 10 bases map to TRBD2. Germline V gene lookup returns CDR1 KGHSH and CDR2 LQKENI. The length of the CDR3 is 15 residues. V was pared by 2 bases and J by 5 bases, with 5 bases of the junction left unmatched. CDR3 DNA: TGTGCCAGCTCACCATCGGCTAGCGGGGGCGAGACCCAGTACTTC. It is translated as CASSPSASGGETQYF.

The CDR3 here is CASSLLGQGYEQYF. DNA of the CDR3: TGTGCCAGCAGCCTCCTGGGACAGGGCTACGAGCAGTACTTC. This chain uses TRBV5-8 with TRBJ2-7; 9 bases fit TRBD1. Germline V CDR1 and CDR2: SGHTS, YDEGEE. This CDR3 is 14 amino acids long. With V trimmed by 4 bases and J by 3 bases, 5 bases remained unmatched.

The rearrangement uses TRBV13 and TRBJ2-3, with D maybe TRBD1 (6 bases). Trimming left V 1 base short and J 4 bases short, with 9 bases between. Germline-derived CDR1 and CDR2 are PRHDT and FYEKMQ (reference sequence). The CDR3 extends over 14 amino acids. The CDR3 here is CASSLAAGADTQYF. Here the CDR3 DNA reads TGTGCCAGCAGCTTAGCAGCAGGGGCAGATACGCAGTATTTT.

The V call is TRBV25-1, the J call TRBJ2-1; weak D call: TRBD2 (7 bases). The ends were cut back, 3 bases at V and 7 bases at J, with 16 bases in the middle. From germline, CDR1 is MGHDK and CDR2 SYGVNS. This CDR3 spans 15 amino acids. The CDR3, as DNA: TGTGCCAGCAGTGATGTGGGGGGGCCCGGAAATGAGCAGTTCTTC. Translated: CASSDVGGPGNEQFF. Based on the CDR3 plus reference TRBV25-1 and TRBJ2-1, the full variable domain is EADIYQTPRYLVIGTGKKITLECSQTMGHDKMYWYQQDPGMELHLIHYSYGVNSTEKGDLSSESTVSRIRTEHFPLTLESARPSHTSQYLCASSDVGGPGNEQFFGPGTRLTVL.

In this sample, this clone turned up a few times. The V gene is TRBV3-1 (or the pseudogene TRBV3-2), the J gene TRBJ2-1; D is perhaps TRBD1 (6 bases). Germline V lookup: CDR1 LGHDT, CDR2 YNNKEL (reference sequence). V was pared by 2 bases and J by 6 bases, with 14 bases between. The CDR3 runs 15 residues. CDR3 in amino acids: CASSQPDSRGNEQFF. The CDR3 DNA sequence: TGTGCCAGCAGCCAACCGGACAGTAGGGGCAATGAGCAGTTCTTC.

The rearrangement uses TRBV6-4 and TRBJ2-1, with D perhaps matching TRBD1 or TRBD2 (5 bases each). V lost 0 bases, J lost 6 bases, and 9 bases lay in between. Germline V gene data show CDR1 as MRHNA and CDR2 as SNTAGT. The CDR3 runs 14 residues. CDR3 DNA: TGTGCCAGCAGTGACTCGTCCGGGGCCAATGAGCAGTTCTTC. The encoded protein is CASSDSSGANEQFF.

This chain connects TRBV6-5 to TRBJ2-7; D remains ambiguous. The CDR3 extends over 11 amino acids. With 4 bases removed from V and 5 bases from J, the gap between germline ends came to 6 bases. From germline, CDR1 is MNHEY and CDR2 SVGAGI. The CDR3 is CASSSPNEQYF. DNA for the CDR3: TGTGCCAGCAGTTCCCCTAACGAGCAGTACTTC.

The chain carries TRBV29-1 and TRBJ2-3, with 10 positions matching TRBD1. Germline values: CDR1 SQVTM, CDR2 ANQGSEA. CDR3 size: 16 residues. Germline trimming cut 6 bases from V and 2 bases from J; bases unmatched to any gene: 11. The CDR3 region has the DNA TGCAGCGTGACAGGGGGCCGGTCGGGAAACACAGATACGCAGTATTTT. Translated: CSVTGGRSGNTDTQYF.

The chain couples TRBV28 to TRBJ1-6; D not certain. In germline, CDR1 is MDHEN, CDR2 SYDVKM. V was shortened by 2 bases and J by 0 bases, with 8 bases between the two germline ends. This CDR3 is 16 amino acids long. The DNA for the CDR3 is TGTGCCAGCAGTTTACGCGGGAGCTCCTATAATTCACCCCTCCACTTT. Translating it yields CASSLRGSSYNSPLHF.

J is TRBJ2-1 and V is TRBV11-2, with D perhaps TRBD1 (6 bases). The ends were cut back, 5 bases at V and 6 bases at J, with 17 bases in the middle. CDR1 SGHAT and CDR2 FQNNGV come from the germline V gene. CDR3 length: 15 residues. The CDR3 sequence is CASSGTHRGGNEQFF. The CDR3 nucleotides read TGTGCCAGCAGCGGGACACATCGAGGGGGCAATGAGCAGTTCTTC.